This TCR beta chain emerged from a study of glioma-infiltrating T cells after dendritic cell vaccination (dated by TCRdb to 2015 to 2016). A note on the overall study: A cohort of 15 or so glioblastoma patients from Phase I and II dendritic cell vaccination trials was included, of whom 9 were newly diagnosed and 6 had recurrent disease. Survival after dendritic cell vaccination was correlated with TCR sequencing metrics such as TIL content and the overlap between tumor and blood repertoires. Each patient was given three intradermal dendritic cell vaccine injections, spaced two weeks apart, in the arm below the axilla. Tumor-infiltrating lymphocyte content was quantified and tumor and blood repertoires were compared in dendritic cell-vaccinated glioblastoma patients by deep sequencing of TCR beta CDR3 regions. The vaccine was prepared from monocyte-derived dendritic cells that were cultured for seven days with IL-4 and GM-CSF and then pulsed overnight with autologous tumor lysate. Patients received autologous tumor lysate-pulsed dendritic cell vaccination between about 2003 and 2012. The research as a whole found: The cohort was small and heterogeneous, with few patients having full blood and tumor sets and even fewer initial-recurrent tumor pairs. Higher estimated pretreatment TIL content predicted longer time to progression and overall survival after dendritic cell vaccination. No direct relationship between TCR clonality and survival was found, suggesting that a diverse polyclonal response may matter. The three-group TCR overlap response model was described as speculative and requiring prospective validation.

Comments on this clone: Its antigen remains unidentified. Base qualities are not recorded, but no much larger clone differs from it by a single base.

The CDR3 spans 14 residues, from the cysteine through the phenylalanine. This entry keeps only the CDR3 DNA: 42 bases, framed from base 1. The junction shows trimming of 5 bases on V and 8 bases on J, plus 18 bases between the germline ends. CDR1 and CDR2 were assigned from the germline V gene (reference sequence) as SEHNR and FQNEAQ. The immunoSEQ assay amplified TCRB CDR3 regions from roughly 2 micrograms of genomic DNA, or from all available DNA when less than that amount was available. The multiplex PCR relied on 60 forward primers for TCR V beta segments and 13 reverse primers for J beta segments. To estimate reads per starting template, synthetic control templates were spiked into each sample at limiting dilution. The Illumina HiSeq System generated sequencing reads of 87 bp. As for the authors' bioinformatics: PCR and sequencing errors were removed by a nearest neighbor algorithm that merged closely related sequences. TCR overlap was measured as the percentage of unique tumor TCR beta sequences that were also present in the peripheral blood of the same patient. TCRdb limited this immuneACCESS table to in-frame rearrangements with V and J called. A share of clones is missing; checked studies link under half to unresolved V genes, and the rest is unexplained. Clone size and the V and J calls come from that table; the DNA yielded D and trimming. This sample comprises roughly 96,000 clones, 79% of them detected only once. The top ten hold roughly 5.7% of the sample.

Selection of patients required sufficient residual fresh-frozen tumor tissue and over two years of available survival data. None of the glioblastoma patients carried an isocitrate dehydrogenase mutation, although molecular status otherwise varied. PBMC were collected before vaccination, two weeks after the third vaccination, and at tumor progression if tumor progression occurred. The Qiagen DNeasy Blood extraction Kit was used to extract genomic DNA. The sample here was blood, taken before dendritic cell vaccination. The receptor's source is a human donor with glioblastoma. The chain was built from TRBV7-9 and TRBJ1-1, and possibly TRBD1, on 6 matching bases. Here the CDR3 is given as CASSRDNGQQEAFF. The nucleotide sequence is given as TGTGCCAGCAGCCGAGATAACGGACAGCAAGAAGCTTTCTTT.